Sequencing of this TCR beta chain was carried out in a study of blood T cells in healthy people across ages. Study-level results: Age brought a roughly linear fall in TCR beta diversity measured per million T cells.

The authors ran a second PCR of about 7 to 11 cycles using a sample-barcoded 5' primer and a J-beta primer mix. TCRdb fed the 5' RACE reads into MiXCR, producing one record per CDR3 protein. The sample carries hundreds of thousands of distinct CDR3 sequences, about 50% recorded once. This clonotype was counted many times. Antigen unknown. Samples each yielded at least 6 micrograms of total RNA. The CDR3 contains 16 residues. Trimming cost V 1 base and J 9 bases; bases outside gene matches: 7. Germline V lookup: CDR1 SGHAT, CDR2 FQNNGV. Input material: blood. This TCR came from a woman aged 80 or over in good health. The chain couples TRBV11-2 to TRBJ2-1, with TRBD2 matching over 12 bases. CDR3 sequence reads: CASSLAASGGAGEQFF. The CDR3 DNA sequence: TGTGCCAGCAGCTTAGCGGCTAGCGGGGGGGCTGGTGAGCAGTTCTTC.